This is a list of T cell receptor beta chains from one sample in a study of regulatory T cells in long-lasting Graves disease. TCRdb recomputed calls from the multiplex PCR reads with MiXCR, one row per CDR3 protein. The data hold 450,000 to 650,000 distinct CDR3 sequences, with approximately 16% observed a single time. These sequences were also reported in another study, on T cells in Graves' hyperthyroidism and ophthalmopathy.

The sequencing used peripheral blood mononuclear cells (PBMCs), collected at new diagnosis, from a patient treated with antithyroid drugs. The origin of the receptors is a woman aged 40 to 65 with Graves disease. Both conserved end residues are part of each CDR3. D genes are given only for firm matches. Only part of the rows carry a size: once, few, many, or a class if the clone is expanded.

>TRBJ1-5|TRBV20-1|many|TRBD1
CSAIGTVSNQPQHF
TGCAGTGCTATTGGGACAGTTAGCAATCAGCCCCAGCATTTT
>TRBJ2-5|TRBV29-1|few|TRBD2
CSVRRGGLETQYF
TGCAGCGTGCGCCGGGGGGGCCTAGAGACCCAGTACTTC
>TRBJ2-7|TRBV5-1|few|NA
CASSTGNLYEQYF
TGCGCCAGCAGCACTGGGAACCTCTACGAGCAGTACTTC
>TRBJ1-4|TRBV11-2|NA|TRBD1
CASSLTGVVEKLFF
TGTGCCAGCAGCCTGACAGGGGTGGTAGAAAAACTGTTTTTT
>TRBJ1-4|TRBV3-1|NA|TRBD1
CASSQGGQGLNEKLFF
TGTGCCAGCAGCCAAGGGGGACAGGGCCTAAATGAAAAACTGTTTTTT
>TRBJ2-5|TRBV12-5|many|NA
CASGLVPSEPLGETQYF
TGTGCTAGTGGTTTGGTACCTTCCGAACCCTTAGGGGAGACCCAGTACTTC
>TRBJ2-3|TRBV7-9|many|NA
CASSLIRGSEDTQYF
TGTGCCAGCAGCTTAATAAGGGGAAGCGAAGATACGCAGTATTTT
>TRBJ2-7|TRBV27|many|NA
CASSRTALSYEQYF
TGTGCCAGCAGCCGGACAGCTCTCTCCTACGAGCAGTACTTC
>TRBJ1-5|TRBV20-1|few|NA
CSASSGSFNQPQHF
TGCAGTGCGAGCTCAGGGTCCTTCAATCAGCCCCAGCATTTT
>TRBJ1-1|TRBV2|many|NA
CASREAEGRLEAFF
TGTGCCAGCAGGGAAGCGGAGGGGAGACTAGAAGCTTTCTTT
>TRBJ2-2|TRBV5-1|many|TRBD2
CASSLTSGEGGELFF
TGCGCCAGCAGCCTGACTAGCGGGGAAGGCGGGGAGCTGTTTTTT
>TRBJ1-6|TRBV6-5|many|NA
CASSLGRPGEGSLHF
TGTGCCAGCAGTTTAGGACGGCCAGGCGAGGGGTCCCTCCACTTT
>TRBJ1-4|TRBV6-1|NA|NA
CASFSTATNEKLFF
TGTGCCAGCTTCTCGACAGCAACTAATGAAAAACTGTTTTTT
>TRBJ2-3|TRBV27|NA|TRBD2
CASRGYSGATDTQYF
TGTGCCAGCAGGGGATATAGCGGGGCCACAGATACGCAGTATTTT
>TRBJ2-3|TRBV2|many|NA
CASSDGSPSTDTQYF
TGTGCCAGCAGTGATGGCAGTCCTAGCACAGATACGCAGTATTTT
>TRBJ2-7|TRBV11-1|few|TRBD1
CASSALYSSRDRGAYEQYF
TGTGCCAGCAGCGCTCTATACTCCTCACGGGACAGGGGCGCCTACGAGCAGTACTTC
>TRBJ1-1|TRBV3-1|many|NA
CASSHQQGNTEAFF
TGTGCCAGCAGCCACCAACAGGGGAACACTGAAGCTTTCTTT
>TRBJ2-7|TRBV7-2|NA|TRBD2
CASSTASGGSYEQYF
TGTGCCAGCAGCACGGCTAGCGGGGGTTCCTACGAGCAGTACTTC
>TRBJ1-2|TRBV10-3|few|TRBD1
CAIRTGDLSGYTF
TGTGCCATCCGGACAGGGGATCTTTCCGGCTACACCTTC
>TRBJ2-4|TRBV28|many|NA
CASSSPTVAKNIQYF
TGTGCCAGCAGCTCTCCCACGGTAGCCAAAAACATTCAGTACTTC
>TRBJ2-2|TRBV7-3|few|TRBD1
CASSSRTGGTGELFF
TGTGCCAGCAGCTCCCGGACAGGGGGCACCGGGGAGCTGTTTTTT
>TRBJ1-5|TRBV12-3/TRBV12-4|many|NA
CASSSRAGHVQPQHF
TGTGCCAGTTCCTCCCGGGCGGGGCATGTTCAGCCCCAGCATTTT
>TRBJ2-4|TRBV24-1|few|TRBD2
CATSDPGTSENIQYF
TGTGCCACCAGTGATCCAGGCACTAGCGAAAACATTCAGTACTTC
>TRBJ2-2|TRBV12-3/TRBV12-4|few|NA
CASSFSQGTGGELFF
TGTGCCAGCAGTTTCTCGCAGGGTACGGGCGGGGAGCTGTTTTTT
>TRBJ2-1|TRBV9|few|TRBD2
CASSVAPGGLDNEQFF
TGTGCCAGCAGCGTAGCCCCGGGGGGGCTGGACAATGAGCAGTTCTTC
>TRBJ2-7|TRBV20-1|many|NA
CSAVVGATYEQYF
TGCAGTGCTGTAGTGGGGGCGACCTACGAGCAGTACTTC
>TRBJ2-3|TRBV6-2/TRBV6-3|many|TRBD2
CASSYSSLAGVVSTDTQYF
TGTGCCAGCAGTTACTCGTCACTAGCGGGGGTTGTTAGCACAGATACGCAGTATTTT
>TRBJ2-1|TRBV29-1|many|TRBD2
CSGVKRGGTSSYNEQFF
TGCAGCGGGGTCAAGCGGGGGGGTACGAGCTCCTACAATGAGCAGTTCTTC
>TRBJ1-1|TRBV12-3/TRBV12-4|many|TRBD1
CASSPPGQSGGFF
TGTGCCAGCAGTCCGCCGGGACAGTCAGGCGGTTTCTTT
>TRBJ2-1|TRBV2|many|NA
CASSDPLDEQFF
TGTGCCAGCAGTGATCCACTGGATGAGCAGTTCTTC
>TRBJ1-5|TRBV7-9|many|TRBD1
CASSQGENQPQHF
TGTGCCAGCAGCCAGGGGGAGAATCAGCCCCAGCATTTT
>TRBJ2-7|TRBV20-1|many|NA
CSACGPIHYEQYF
TGCAGTGCTTGTGGCCCCATCCACTACGAGCAGTACTTC
>TRBJ1-4|TRBV13|few|NA
CASSASISATNEKLFF
TGTGCCAGCAGCGCGTCCATCAGTGCAACTAATGAAAAACTGTTTTTT
>TRBJ1-1|TRBV10-3|many|NA
CAISGQAAYEAFF
TGTGCCATCAGTGGACAGGCCGCTTACGAAGCTTTCTTT
>TRBJ2-2|TRBV2|many|NA
CASSEPRGGPNTGELFF
TGTGCCAGCAGTGAACCCCGTGGAGGTCCGAACACCGGGGAGCTGTTTTTT
>TRBJ2-2|TRBV10-3|few|TRBD1
CASREGQFTGELFF
TGTGCCAGCCGAGAGGGACAGTTCACCGGGGAGCTGTTTTTT
>TRBJ2-1|TRBV2|many|NA
CASRETQVDEQFF
TGTGCCAGCAGGGAAACCCAGGTCGATGAGCAGTTCTTC
>TRBJ1-4|TRBV7-8|many|NA
CASSHSNRGEKLFF
TGTGCCAGCAGCCACTCAAACCGAGGTGAAAAACTGTTTTTT
>TRBJ1-4|TRBV30|NA|TRBD1
CAWGTGRDEKLFF
TGTGCCTGGGGGACAGGGCGGGATGAAAAACTGTTTTTT
>TRBJ1-6|TRBV12-3/TRBV12-4|few|TRBD1
CASSSRQGYSPLHF
TGTGCCAGCAGTTCCCGACAGGGGTACTCACCCCTCCACTTT
>TRBJ1-2|TRBV28|many|NA
CASSLPGLEASWGYTF
TGTGCCAGCAGTTTACCGGGACTCGAAGCTTCCTGGGGCTACACCTTC